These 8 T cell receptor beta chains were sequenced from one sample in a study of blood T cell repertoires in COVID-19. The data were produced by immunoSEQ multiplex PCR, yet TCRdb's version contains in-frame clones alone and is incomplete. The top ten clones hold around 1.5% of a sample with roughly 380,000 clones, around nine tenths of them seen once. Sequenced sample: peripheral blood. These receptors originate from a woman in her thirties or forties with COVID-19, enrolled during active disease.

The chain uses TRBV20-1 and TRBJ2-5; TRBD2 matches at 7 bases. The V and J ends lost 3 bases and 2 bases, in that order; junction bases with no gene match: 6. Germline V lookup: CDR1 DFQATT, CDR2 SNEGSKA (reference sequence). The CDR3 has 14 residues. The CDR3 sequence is CSASNRAGQETQYF. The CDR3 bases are TGCAGTGCTAGTAATCGAGCGGGGCAAGAGACCCAGTACTTC.

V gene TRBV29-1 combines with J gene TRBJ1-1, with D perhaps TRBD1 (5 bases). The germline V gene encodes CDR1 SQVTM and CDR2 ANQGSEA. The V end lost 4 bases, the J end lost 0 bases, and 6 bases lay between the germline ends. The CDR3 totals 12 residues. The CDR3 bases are TGCAGCGTTGCCAGGGTGAACACTGAAGCTTTCTTT. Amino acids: CSVARVNTEAFF. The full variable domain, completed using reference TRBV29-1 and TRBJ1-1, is SAVISQKPSRDICQRGTSLTIQCQVDSQVTMMFWYRQQPGQSLTLIATANQGSEATYESGFVIDKFPISRPNLTFSTLTVSNMSPEDSSIYLCSVARVNTEAFFGQGTRLTVV.

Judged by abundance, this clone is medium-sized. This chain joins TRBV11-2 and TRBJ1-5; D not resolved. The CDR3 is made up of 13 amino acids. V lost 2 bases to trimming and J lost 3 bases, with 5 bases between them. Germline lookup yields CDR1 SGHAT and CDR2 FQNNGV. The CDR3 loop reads CASSLQNNQPQHF. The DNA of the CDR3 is TGTGCCAGCAGCTTACAAAACAATCAGCCCCAGCATTTT.

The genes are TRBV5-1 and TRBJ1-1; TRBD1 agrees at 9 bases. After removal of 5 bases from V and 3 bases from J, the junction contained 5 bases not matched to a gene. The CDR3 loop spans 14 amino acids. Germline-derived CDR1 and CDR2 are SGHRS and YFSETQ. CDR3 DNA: TGCGCCAGCAGTATACAGGGGGCAGACACTGAAGCTTTCTTT. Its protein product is CASSIQGADTEAFF.

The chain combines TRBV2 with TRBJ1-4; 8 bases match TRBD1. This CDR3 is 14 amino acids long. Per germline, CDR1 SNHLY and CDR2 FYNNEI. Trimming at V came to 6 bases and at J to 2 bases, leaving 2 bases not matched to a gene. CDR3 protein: CASRNRGTNEKLFF. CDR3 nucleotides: TGTGCCAGCAGAAACAGGGGGACTAATGAAAAACTGTTTTTT.

The CDR3: CASNDRGGNTIYF. CDR3 coding DNA: TGTGCCAGCAACGACAGGGGAGGAAACACCATATATTTT. The chain joins TRBV2 to TRBJ1-3; 8 bases match TRBD1. The CDR3 sequence is 13 residues long. The germline gives CDR1 SNHLY, CDR2 FYNNEI. J was trimmed by 4 bases and V by 7 bases; bases with no gene match: 3.

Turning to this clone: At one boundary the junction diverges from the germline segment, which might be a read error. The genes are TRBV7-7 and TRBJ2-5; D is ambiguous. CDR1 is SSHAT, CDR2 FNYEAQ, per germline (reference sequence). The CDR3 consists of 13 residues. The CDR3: CASSFGSRETQYF. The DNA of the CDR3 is TGTGCTAGCAGCTTTGGCTCACGAGAGACCCAGTACTTC.

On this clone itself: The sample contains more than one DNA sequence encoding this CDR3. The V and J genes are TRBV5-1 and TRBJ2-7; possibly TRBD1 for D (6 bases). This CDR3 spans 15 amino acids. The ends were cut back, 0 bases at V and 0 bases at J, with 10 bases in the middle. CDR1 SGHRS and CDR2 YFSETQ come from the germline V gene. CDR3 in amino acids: CASSLGTVSSYEQYF. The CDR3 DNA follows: TGCGCCAGCAGCTTGGGGACAGTTTCCTCCTACGAGCAGTACTTC.